This TCR beta chain is drawn from a study of blood T cell repertoires in COVID-19. Study as a whole: T cells, B-cell-depleted T cells, or PBMCs provided the cDNA or gDNA that served as material.

Trimming took off 1 base at V and 0 bases at J, with 4 bases between the two ends. The length of the CDR3 is 14 residues. The germline V gene encodes CDR1 SEHNR and CDR2 FQNEAQ (reference sequence). Authors' data handling: The assay estimated nucleated cells by amplifying reference gene primers. Libraries were prepared by immunoSEQ multiplex PCR; TCRdb keeps only in-frame clonotypes and omits some of them. The V and J calls and clone size are taken from that table; D and trimming were inferred from the DNA. In the table there are 81,000 or so clones, 85% to 95% of which are singletons. The receptor comes from a woman in her fifties or sixties with active COVID-19. The sequencing input was peripheral blood. The genes are TRBV7-9 and TRBJ1-3; D unresolved. CDR3 bases: TGTGCCAGCAGCTTAGACAACTCTGGAAACACCATATATTTT. Amino acids: CASSLDNSGNTIYF.